The text below deals with one T cell receptor (beta chain). The CDR3 consists of 14 residues. Germline V lookup: CDR1 SGDLS, CDR2 YYNGEE. The sample is drawn from a study of blood T cells in healthy people across ages. On the study more broadly: Researchers report that template switching captured about one barcoded beta molecule per two T cells.

It was with a sample-barcoded 5' primer and a J-beta primer mix that a second PCR of roughly 7 to 12 cycles was run. Each of the cDNA molecules was tagged by a template-switch adaptor with 12 random nucleotides. MiXCR was run by TCRdb on the 5' RACE reads, yielding one entry per CDR3 protein. The table records about 580,000 distinct CDR3 sequences, 40% to 55% of them present only once. This TCR derives from a man of 80 years or more in good health. J is TRBJ2-4 and V is TRBV9; 10 positions agree with TRBD2. The DNA matches TRBJ2-7 better at its end, which makes the J call doubtful. The sample was blood. In DNA form, the CDR3 reads TGTGCCAGCAGCGTAGGCCCTAGCGGGAGCGAGCAGTACTTC. Translated: CASSVGPSGSEQYF.